This T cell receptor (beta chain) was recovered during a study of cytomegalovirus exposure and HLA in healthy donors. This clone occurred once. The primer mix had 60 Vbeta and 13 Jbeta primers. Profiled with immunoSEQ multiplex PCR; TCRdb holds only in-frame clones, not every one. The table has 150,000 to 250,000 clones, around 86% seen once. CDR1 MGHRA and CDR2 YSYEKL come from the germline V gene. The V end lost 4 bases, the J end lost 3 bases, and 11 bases lay between the germline ends. The CDR3 has 14 amino acids. The TCR was taken from a woman between 50 and 59 years old in good health and CMV-seropositive. Sequencing input: PBMCs. The chain has TRBV4-1 and TRBJ2-3; TRBD2 is a possible D gene (6 bases). The CDR3 region has the DNA TGCGCCAGCAGCCTCCTGACTAGTACAGATACGCAGTATTTT. Encoded protein: CASSLLTSTDTQYF.